A selection of T cell receptor beta chains follows, all from one sample in a study of blood T cells in healthy people across ages. TCRdb reanalysed the 5' RACE reads using MiXCR and keeps one entry per CDR3 protein. The table has under 2 million distinct CDR3 sequences, around 35% seen once. Sequences were obtained from blood. All receptors derive from a woman under 40 in good health. Both conserved end residues are part of each CDR3. The D gene is left open where the match is weak. The listing skips clone size in some rows; elsewhere it reads once, few, many or a size class.

>TRBV4-1|NA|NA|TRBJ2-7
TGCGCCAGCACCGAGGGGGGACACGGCCGGGACGAGCAGTACTTC
CASTEGGHGRDEQYF
>TRBV11-2|TRBD1|many|TRBJ1-2
TGTGCCAGCAGCCTTTGGACAGGGGGCTACTATGGCTACACCTTC
CASSLWTGGYYGYTF
>TRBV20-1|TRBD2|NA|TRBJ2-7
TGCAGTGTTAGAGATCTAGGCAGCGGGAAATCCTACGAGCAGTACTTC
CSVRDLGSGKSYEQYF
>TRBV5-1|TRBD2|NA|TRBJ2-4
TGCGCCAGCAGCCTGGCCGGCGGAGGACTAGCGTTCGAGACCAAAAACATTCAGTACTTC
CASSLAGGGLAFETKNIQYF
>TRBV7-3|TRBD2|NA|TRBJ2-7
TGTGCCAGCAGCTCTAGCGGGAGGGCGTCCTTATCCGAGCAGTACTTC
CASSSSGRASLSEQYF
>TRBV5-5|TRBD2|NA|TRBJ2-3
TGTGCCAGCAGCTTAATAGAGGGACTAGCGGGAGTAGATACGCAGTATTTT
CASSLIEGLAGVDTQYF
>TRBV27|NA|NA|TRBJ1-5
TGTGCCAGCAGTAAGGAGGGGGGGGTAGGTAATCAGCCCCAGCATTTT
CASSKEGGVGNQPQHF
>TRBV25-1|NA|NA|TRBJ1-1
TGTGCCAGCAGTGCCCCCTTGGGGGCTGGGACTGAAGCTTTCTTT
CASSAPLGAGTEAFF
>TRBV4-1|TRBD1|NA|TRBJ2-7
TGCGCCAGCAGCCAACAGGGGACAGGCACAAGCTCCTACGAGCAGTACTTC
CASSQQGTGTSSYEQYF
>TRBV30|NA|NA|TRBJ1-2
TGTGCCTGGAGTGTCGGTCCAAACAGGAACGGCTACACCTTC
CAWSVGPNRNGYTF
>TRBV4-1|NA|NA|TRBJ2-2
TGCGCCAGCAGCCTGGTCCCGCGGGACCCGGCTGTGGTATGGACCGGGGAGCTGTTTTTT
CASSLVPRDPAVVWTGELFF
>TRBV28|TRBD1|NA|TRBJ2-7
TGTGCCAGCAGTTTTGGGACAGGGCAATCCTACGAGCAGTACTTC
CASSFGTGQSYEQYF
>TRBV14|NA|NA|TRBJ1-1
TGTGCCAGCAGCCAAGATCTCGGTTCTGAAGCTTTCTTT
CASSQDLGSEAFF
>TRBV6-1|NA|NA|TRBJ2-7
TGTGCCAGCTCAAAGGGGCTCGAGCAGTACTTC
CASSKGLEQYF
>TRBV13|NA|NA|TRBJ1-2
TGTGCCAGCAGCTTATTGGCTCGGCGAGGCGGCTACACCTTC
CASSLLARRGGYTF
>TRBV7-9|NA|few|TRBJ2-1
TGTGCCAGTAGCCGGGCCCTAGCCGGGAATGAGCAGTTCTTC
CASSRALAGNEQFF
>TRBV2|NA|few|TRBJ1-5
TGTGCCAGCAGTGAAACAGGGAGAGGCAATCAGCCCCAGCATTTT
CASSETGRGNQPQHF
>TRBV29-1|TRBD2|many|TRBJ2-7
TGCAGCGTGGGGGGGGGGACTACCTACGAGCAGTACTTC
CSVGGGTTYEQYF
>TRBV19|TRBD2|NA|TRBJ2-3
TGTGCCACCACGGCGCGGGGGGGAAACACAGATACGCAGTATTTT
CATTARGGNTDTQYF
>TRBV10-3|NA|NA|TRBJ2-7
TGTGCCATCAGGGGAGCCTCCTACGAGCAGTACTTC
CAIRGASYEQYF
>TRBV5-1|TRBD1|NA|TRBJ1-2
TGCGCCAGCAGCTCGATAACGACAGGGCACTATGGCTACACCTTC
CASSSITTGHYGYTF
>TRBV20-1|NA|few|TRBJ2-7
TGCAGTGGACCCGGGACGCCGAACTACGAGCAGTACTTC
CSGPGTPNYEQYF
>TRBV27|TRBD2|NA|TRBJ2-5
TGTGCCAGCAGCCTACTAGCGGGAGAGGGGAAGACCCAGTACTTC
CASSLLAGEGKTQYF
>TRBV20-1|TRBD1|NA|TRBJ2-5
TGCAGTGCTAGACCGGGACAGGGTGGAAAGACCCAGTACTTC
CSARPGQGGKTQYF